Below, 5 T cell receptor beta chains from the same sample are listed, as sequenced in a study of molecular identifiers for immune sequencing clone quantification. TCRdb independently ran MiXCR on the PCR reads; one entry per CDR3 protein. The sample holds around 470,000 distinct CDR3 sequences; about 25% are singletons and the top ten take roughly 0.79%. The sample consisted of naive CD8+ T cells from blood, with Jurkat cell RNA spiked in. Subset of the sample: FACS-sorted CD8+CD4-CCR7+CD45RA+ naive T cells. These TCRs come from a human donor in good health. Some libraries in this study had Jurkat cell RNA spiked in.

This clonotype occurred a few times. The chain couples TRBV20-1 to TRBJ1-6; 7 nucleotides line up with TRBD1. V gave up 0 bases and J gave up 9 bases; unmatched junction bases: 8. The CDR3 has 15 amino acids. Germline V gives CDR1 DFQATT, CDR2 SNEGSKA (reference sequence). CDR3 DNA: TGCAGTGCTAGAGATCCGGAGGGGGCGCGTTCACCCCTCCACTTT. Its protein is CSARDPEGARSPLHF.

This chain uses TRBV14 with TRBJ2-3; TRBD2 agrees at 14 bases. The V gene end was trimmed by 4 bases and the J gene end by 7 bases; junction bases not matched to a gene: 7. The CDR3 consists of 16 residues. The germline V gene encodes CDR1 SGHDN and CDR2 FVKESK. CDR3 sequence (DNA): TGTGCCAGCAGCCCGGGACTAGCGGGAGCGGGATATACGCAGTATTTT. Translated, it gives CASSPGLAGAGYTQYF.

The rearrangement links TRBV6-2 or TRBV6-3 to TRBJ1-1; a possible D gene is TRBD1 (5 bases). The CDR3 spans 13 residues. Germline lookup yields CDR1 MNHEY and CDR2 SVGEGT. The V end was cut by 6 bases, the J end by 5 bases, with 13 bases between. This chain's CDR3 is CASSPGPRTEAFF. Here the CDR3 DNA reads TGTGCCAGCAGCCCGGGACCGAGGACTGAAGCTTTCTTT.

The V gene is TRBV4-1, the J gene TRBJ1-1; D unresolved. Trimming stripped 0 bases from V and 0 bases from J, with 14 bases between. The CDR3 loop spans 17 amino acids. Germline assignment: CDR1 MGHRA and CDR2 YSYEKL. In DNA, the CDR3 is TGCGCCAGCAGCCAAGATAACGGCGGCAGACTGAACACTGAAGCTTTCTTT. This translates into CASSQDNGGRLNTEAFF.

The rearrangement joins TRBV20-1 to TRBJ2-1, with D possibly being TRBD2 (6 bases). Germline assignment: CDR1 DFQATT and CDR2 SNEGSKA (reference sequence). Trimming took off 0 bases at V and 4 bases at J, with 13 bases between the two ends. The CDR3 consists of 15 residues. CDR3 in DNA: TGCAGTGCTAGAGATTTAACGGGGGATTACAATGAGCAGTTCTTC. Translation gives CSARDLTGDYNEQFF.